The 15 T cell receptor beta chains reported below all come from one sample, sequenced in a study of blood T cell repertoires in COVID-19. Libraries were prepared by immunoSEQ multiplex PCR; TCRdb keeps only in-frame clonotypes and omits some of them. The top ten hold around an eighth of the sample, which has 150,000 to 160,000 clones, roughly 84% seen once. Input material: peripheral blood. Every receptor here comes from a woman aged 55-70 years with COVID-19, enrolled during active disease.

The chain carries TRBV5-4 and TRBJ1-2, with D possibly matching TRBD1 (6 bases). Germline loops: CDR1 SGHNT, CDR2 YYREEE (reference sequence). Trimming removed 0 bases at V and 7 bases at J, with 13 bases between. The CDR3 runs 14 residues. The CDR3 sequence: CASSLDAGAAGYTF. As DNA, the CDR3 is TGTGCCAGCAGCTTGGATGCAGGGGCGGCTGGCTACACCTTC.

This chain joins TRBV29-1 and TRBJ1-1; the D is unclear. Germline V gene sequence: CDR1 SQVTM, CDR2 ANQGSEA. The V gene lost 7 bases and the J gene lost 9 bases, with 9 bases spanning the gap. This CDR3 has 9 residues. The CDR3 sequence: CSAGRKAFF. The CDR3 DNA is TGCAGCGCGGGGAGGAAAGCTTTCTTT.

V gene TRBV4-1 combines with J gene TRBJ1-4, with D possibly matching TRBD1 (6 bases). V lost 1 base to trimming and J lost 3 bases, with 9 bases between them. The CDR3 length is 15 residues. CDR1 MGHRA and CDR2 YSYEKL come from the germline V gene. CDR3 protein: CASSQAGAPNEKLFF. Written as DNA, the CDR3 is TGCGCCAGCAGCCAAGCAGGGGCCCCTAATGAAAAACTGTTTTTT.

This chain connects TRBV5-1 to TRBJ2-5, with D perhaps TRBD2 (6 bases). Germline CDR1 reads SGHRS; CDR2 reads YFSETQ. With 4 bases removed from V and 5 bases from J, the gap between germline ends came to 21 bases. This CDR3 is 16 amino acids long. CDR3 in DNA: TGCGCCAGCAGCCCCCCGGGGGTGCGGCTAAGGGAGACCCAGTACTTC. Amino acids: CASSPPGVRLRETQYF.

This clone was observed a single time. CDR3 sequence (DNA): TGTGCCAGCACCCTAGGGTCCAGGGCGGACACCGGGGAGCTGTTTTTT. It encodes CASTLGSRADTGELFF. This chain joins TRBV11-3 and TRBJ2-2; a weak D match, TRBD1 (5 bases). Trimming stripped 7 bases from V and 3 bases from J, with 18 bases between. Per the germline V gene, CDR1 is SGHNT and CDR2 is YENEEA. The length of the CDR3 is 16 residues.

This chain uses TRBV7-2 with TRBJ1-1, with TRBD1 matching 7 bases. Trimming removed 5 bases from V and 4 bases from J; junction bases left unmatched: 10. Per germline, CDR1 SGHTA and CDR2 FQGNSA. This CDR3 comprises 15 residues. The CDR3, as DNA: TGTGCCAGCAGCCCCGGCGGGACAGAAGCCACTGAAGCTTTCTTT. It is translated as CASSPGGTEATEAFF.

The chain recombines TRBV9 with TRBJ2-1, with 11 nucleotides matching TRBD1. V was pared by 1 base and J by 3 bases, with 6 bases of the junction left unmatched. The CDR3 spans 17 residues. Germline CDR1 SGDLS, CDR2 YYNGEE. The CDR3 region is CASSVPSGTGGYNEQFF. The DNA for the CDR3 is TGTGCCAGCAGCGTACCCTCCGGGACAGGGGGCTACAATGAGCAGTTCTTC.

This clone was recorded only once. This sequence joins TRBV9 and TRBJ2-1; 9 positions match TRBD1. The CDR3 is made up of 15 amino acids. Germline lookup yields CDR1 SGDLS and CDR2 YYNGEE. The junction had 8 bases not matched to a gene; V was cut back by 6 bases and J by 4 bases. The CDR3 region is CASTIRDRVYNEQFF. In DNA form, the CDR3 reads TGTGCCAGCACCATCCGGGACAGGGTGTACAATGAGCAGTTCTTC.

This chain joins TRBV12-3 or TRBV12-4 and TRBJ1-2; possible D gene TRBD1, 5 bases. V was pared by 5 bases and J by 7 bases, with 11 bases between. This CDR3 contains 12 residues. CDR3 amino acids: CASSIQGFGYTF. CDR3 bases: TGTGCCAGCAGTATCCAGGGTTTTGGCTACACCTTC.

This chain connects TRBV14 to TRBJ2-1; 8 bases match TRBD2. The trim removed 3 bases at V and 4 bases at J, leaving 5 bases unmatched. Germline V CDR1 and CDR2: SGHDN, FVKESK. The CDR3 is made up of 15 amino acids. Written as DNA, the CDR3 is TGTGCCAGCAGCCATGGGACTAGGTTTTACAATGAGCAGTTCTTC. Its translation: CASSHGTRFYNEQFF.

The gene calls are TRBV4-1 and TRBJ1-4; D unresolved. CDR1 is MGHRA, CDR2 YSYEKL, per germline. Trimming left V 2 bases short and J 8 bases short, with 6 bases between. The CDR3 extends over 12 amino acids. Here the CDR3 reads CASSQPVEKLFF. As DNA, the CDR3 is TGCGCCAGCAGCCAACCCGTAGAAAAACTGTTTTTT.

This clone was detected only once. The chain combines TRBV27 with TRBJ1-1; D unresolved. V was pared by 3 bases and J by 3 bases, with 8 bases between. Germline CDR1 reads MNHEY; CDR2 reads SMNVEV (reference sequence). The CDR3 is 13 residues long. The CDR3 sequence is CASSFGRDTEAFF. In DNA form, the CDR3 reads TGTGCCAGCAGTTTCGGTCGGGACACTGAAGCTTTCTTT.

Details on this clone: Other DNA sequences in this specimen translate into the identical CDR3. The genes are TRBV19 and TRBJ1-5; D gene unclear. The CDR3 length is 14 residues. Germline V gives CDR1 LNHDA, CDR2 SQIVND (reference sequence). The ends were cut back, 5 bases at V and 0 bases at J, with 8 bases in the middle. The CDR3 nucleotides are TGTGCCAGTAGTGAGGGAAATAGCAATCAGCCCCAGCATTTT. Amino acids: CASSEGNSNQPQHF.

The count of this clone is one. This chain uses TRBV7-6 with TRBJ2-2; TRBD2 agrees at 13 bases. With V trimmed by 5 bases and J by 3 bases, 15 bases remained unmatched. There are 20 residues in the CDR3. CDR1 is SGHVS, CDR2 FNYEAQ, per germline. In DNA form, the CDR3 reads TGTGCCAGCAGCGTCGGACTAGCGGGAGTTGGTTTCGCGGACACCGGGGAGCTGTTTTTT. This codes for CASSVGLAGVGFADTGELFF.

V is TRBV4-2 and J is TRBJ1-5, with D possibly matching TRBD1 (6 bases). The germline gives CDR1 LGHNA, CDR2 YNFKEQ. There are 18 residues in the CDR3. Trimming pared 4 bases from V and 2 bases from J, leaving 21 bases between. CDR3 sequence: CASSPRPTGMGGNQPQHF. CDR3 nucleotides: TGTGCCAGCAGCCCTAGACCTACAGGGATGGGAGGCAATCAGCCCCAGCATTTT.